These 6 T cell receptor beta chains originate from one sample sequenced in a study of blood T cell repertoires in COVID-19. Using immunoSEQ multiplex PCR, the repertoire was profiled, and TCRdb retains in-frame clones only, with some absent. This sample yields roughly 230,000 clones, of which around 88% are seen a single time; just over 8.5% belongs to the top ten. The material sequenced was peripheral blood. The receptors were gathered from a man aged 40-55 years with active or convalescent COVID-19.

The chain recombines TRBV5-1 with TRBJ1-2; TRBD1 matches 11 bases. Unmatched junction bases numbered 8, after V lost 4 bases and J lost 3 bases. Germline assignment: CDR1 SGHRS and CDR2 YFSETQ. The CDR3 spans 16 residues. As DNA, the CDR3 is TGCGCCAGCAGCCACGGGGACAGGGGGTTTGACTATGGCTACACCTTC. As protein: CASSHGDRGFDYGYTF.

This clone is medium-sized within its sample. The gene calls are TRBV30 and TRBJ1-2; 7 positions agree with TRBD1. CDR3 length equals 14 residues. The trim removed 3 bases at V and 3 bases at J, leaving 7 bases unmatched. Germline V CDR1 and CDR2: GTSNPN, SVGIG (reference sequence). CDR3 loop: CAWSNFGTDYGYTF. The CDR3 coding sequence is TGTGCCTGGAGCAATTTCGGGACAGACTATGGCTACACCTTC.

The rearrangement uses TRBV21-1 and TRBJ1-2; TRBD1, as called in the table, went unchecked against the DNA. TRBV21-1 is deemed a pseudogene. This CDR3 comprises 14 residues. The CDR3 is CASSNGQGGYGYTF. DNA of the CDR3: TGTGCCAGCAGCAATGGACAGGGAGGCTATGGCTACACCTTC.

The count of this clone is one. At the DNA level, this CDR3 is encoded by other sequences in the same sample as well. The chain employs TRBV28 and TRBJ1-2; D remains ambiguous. Germline-derived CDR1 and CDR2 are MDHEN and SYDVKM. V lost 4 bases and J 5 bases, leaving 8 bases between the germline ends. The CDR3 is made up of 12 amino acids. The CDR3 nucleotides are TGTGCCAGCAGTTCTCGGGGATATGGCTACACCTTC. This sequence encodes CASSSRGYGYTF.

This clone showed up just once. CDR3 DNA sequence: TGTGCCAGCAGGCAGGGCACAGATACGCAGTATTTT. Translating gives CASRQGTDTQYF. The V and J genes are TRBV6-5 and TRBJ2-3; D remains ambiguous. Germline values: CDR1 MNHEY, CDR2 SVGAGI. CDR3 length: 12 amino acids. V lost 6 bases and J lost 1, with 5 bases in between.

Only a few counts were recorded for this clone. The chain recombines TRBV6-5 with TRBJ1-2, with TRBD1 matching over 7 bases. In germline, CDR1 is MNHEY, CDR2 SVGAGI. V was clipped by 4 bases and J by 4 bases; unmatched bases: 12. This CDR3 contains 16 residues. CDR3 in DNA: TGTGCCAGCAGTTCCTTAAGTACAGGGGCCTCCTATGGCTACACCTTC. Amino acids: CASSSLSTGASYGYTF.